A single sample is the source of the 6 T cell receptor beta chains below, sequenced in a study of T cell responses to AZD1222 COVID-19 vaccine. Some clones are missing from TCRdb's copy, which holds only in-frame ones; the method was immunoSEQ multiplex PCR. The sample holds around 190,000 clones, approximately 92% seen once. The sequences come from peripheral blood, collected on day 0 of AZD1222 vaccination. The origin of the receptors is an adult in good health.

This clone was counted a single time. The chain links TRBV4-2 to TRBJ2-1; D call uncertain. The V end lost 1 base, the J end lost 7 bases, and 14 bases lay between the germline ends. From germline, CDR1 is LGHNA and CDR2 YNFKEQ. The CDR3 consists of 15 residues. CDR3 sequence reads: CASSQGDQVWNEQFF. In DNA form, the CDR3 reads TGTGCCAGCAGCCAAGGCGATCAGGTTTGGAATGAGCAGTTCTTC.

This chain links TRBV3-1 (or the pseudogene TRBV3-2) with TRBJ2-5; TRBD2 matches at 15 bases. Germline V gene sequence: CDR1 LGHDT, CDR2 YNNKEL (reference sequence). This CDR3 is built from 18 residues. Unmatched junction bases numbered 10, after V lost 4 bases and J lost 4 bases. CDR3 DNA sequence: TGTGCCAGCAGCCTCGGGACTAGCGGGGGGATACTAGGAGAGACCCAGTACTTC. It translates to CASSLGTSGGILGETQYF.

This clone appeared once. The V call is TRBV25-1, the J call TRBJ1-1; D is undetermined. The CDR3 runs to 12 residues. Germline CDR1 is MGHDK and CDR2 is SYGVNS. Between the trimmed V and J ends, which lost 3 bases and 12 bases, there was a span of 14 bases. CDR3 bases: TGTGCCAGCAGTGATTCCGCAGTAAGGACTTTCTTT. This encodes CASSDSAVRTFF. Looking up the rest from reference TRBV25-1 and TRBJ1-1 gives the full variable domain: EADIYQTPRYLVIGTGKKITLECSQTMGHDKMYWYQQDPGMELHLIHYSYGVNSTEKGDLSSESTVSRIRTEHFPLTLESARPSHTSQYLCASSDSAVRTFFGQGTRLTVV.

Details on this clone: Distinct nucleotide sequences in the sample also encode this CDR3. The chain employs TRBV4-2 and TRBJ1-1; no firm D call. Trimming took off 1 base at V and 5 bases at J, with 8 bases between the two ends. This CDR3 contains 13 residues. Germline CDR1 and CDR2: LGHNA and YNFKEQ. The CDR3: CASSQAGETEAFF. CDR3 in DNA: TGTGCCAGCAGCCAAGCGGGAGAGACTGAAGCTTTCTTT.

V gene TRBV27 combines with J gene TRBJ1-2; D is undetermined. In germline, CDR1 is MNHEY, CDR2 SMNVEV (reference sequence). Trimming pared 2 bases from V and 0 bases from J, leaving 13 bases between. The CDR3 runs 16 residues. Here the CDR3 reads CASSLRGGLANYGYTF. In DNA form, the CDR3 reads TGTGCCAGCAGTTTACGTGGAGGATTGGCTAACTATGGCTACACCTTC.

The chain uses TRBV6-1 and TRBJ1-1; D possibly corresponds to TRBD1 (5 bases). Trimming took 2 bases from V and 0 from J, leaving 7 bases between them. Germline loops: CDR1 MNHNS, CDR2 SASEGT. There are 14 residues in the CDR3. CDR3 region: CASSEPGLNTEAFF. CDR3 sequence (DNA): TGTGCCAGCAGTGAACCAGGGCTGAACACTGAAGCTTTCTTT.